What follows are 30 T cell receptor beta chains derived from one specimen sequenced in a study of blood T cell repertoires in COVID-19. Sequenced by immunoSEQ multiplex PCR; TCRdb stores in-frame clones only, minus some. The sample has over 250,000 clones, around 82% seen once. The material sequenced was peripheral blood. The receptors stem from a woman in her 50s who had recovered from COVID-19.

This rearrangement joins TRBV19 to TRBJ1-5; D unresolved. The V end was cut by 6 bases, the J end by 4 bases, with 13 bases between. The CDR3 has 14 residues. The germline CDR1 and CDR2 sequences are LNHDA and SQIVND (reference sequence). CDR3 region: CASSPDKGNQPQHF. Here the CDR3 DNA reads TGTGCCAGTAGCCCCGACAAAGGAAATCAGCCCCAGCATTTT.

The chain uses TRBV28 and TRBJ1-4; 7 bases are a match to TRBD1. The junction had 15 bases not matched to a gene; V was cut back by 7 bases and J by 13 bases. The CDR3 sequence is 14 residues long. CDR1 is MDHEN, CDR2 SYDVKM, per germline. CDR3 bases: TGTGCCAGCAAACCGACAGGGCCAATAATGGGACTGTTTTTT. Translated: CASKPTGPIMGLFF. The full variable domain, completed using reference TRBV28 and TRBJ1-4, is DVKVTQSSRYLVKRTGEKVFLECVQDMDHENMFWYRQDPGLGLRLIYFSYDVKMKEKGDIPEGYSVSREKKERFSLILESASTNQTSMYLCASKPTGPIMGLFFGSGTQLSVL.

This chain joins TRBV3-1 (or the pseudogene TRBV3-2) and TRBJ1-5; no definite D call. V was pared by 0 bases and J by 6 bases, with 6 bases between. Germline lookup yields CDR1 LGHDT and CDR2 YNNKEL (reference sequence). The CDR3 runs to 13 residues. The CDR3 nucleotides are TGTGCCAGCAGCCAAGATCCCCTTCAGCCCCAGCATTTT. Its protein product is CASSQDPLQPQHF.

The rearrangement joins TRBV28 to TRBJ2-1; D is unresolved. V was cut by 2 bases and J by 10 bases, with 9 bases left in between. This CDR3 has 12 amino acids. Germline V gives CDR1 MDHEN, CDR2 SYDVKM. CDR3 nucleotides: TGTGCCAGCAGTTTACGTTACAGCGAGCAGTTCTTC. It specifies CASSLRYSEQFF.

The J gene is TRBJ2-2, the V gene TRBV28; TRBD2 agrees at 14 bases. The CDR3 sequence is 18 residues long. CDR1 MDHEN and CDR2 SYDVKM come from the germline V gene. V trimming: 7 bases; J trimming: 0 bases; junction bases outside the gene matches: 7. CDR3 sequence reads: CASKTGLAGVPNTGELFF. For the CDR3, the DNA is TGTGCCAGCAAAACGGGACTAGCGGGGGTACCGAACACCGGGGAGCTGTTTTTT.

The rearrangement uses TRBV3-1 (or the pseudogene TRBV3-2) and TRBJ2-7, with a possible D match to TRBD1 (6 bases). Germline V gives CDR1 LGHDT, CDR2 YNNKEL (reference sequence). The CDR3 extends over 14 amino acids. The V end lost 3 bases, the J end lost 5 bases, and 14 bases lay between the germline ends. This CDR3 reads CASSHQGNSNEQYF. The CDR3 region has the DNA TGTGCCAGCAGCCATCAGGGGAATTCCAACGAGCAGTACTTC.

Concerning this clone itself: A junction end diverges from the germline sequence, so it may reflect a read error. The V call is TRBV19, the J call TRBJ1-5, with 10 bases identical to TRBD1. This CDR3 spans 14 amino acids. CDR1 is LNHDA and CDR2 is SQIVND in the germline V gene (reference sequence). The CDR3 nucleotides read TGTACCAGTACTAGGGACAGGGGAACTCAGCCCCAGCATTTT. Encoded protein: CTSTRDRGTQPQHF.

The chain uses TRBV6-2 or TRBV6-3 and TRBJ2-1, with TRBD1 matching over 8 bases. This CDR3 spans 16 amino acids. V lost 2 bases to trimming and J lost 0 bases; unmatched junction nucleotides: 3. The germline V gene has CDR1 MNHEY and CDR2 SVGEGT. The CDR3 coding sequence is TGTGCCAGCAGTTACCCGGGACAGGCCTCCTACAATGAGCAGTTCTTC. It codes for CASSYPGQASYNEQFF.

The rearrangement links TRBV30 to TRBJ1-5; 8 positions match TRBD1. CDR1 GTSNPN and CDR2 SVGIG come from the germline V gene (reference sequence). The J segment lost 2 bases and the V segment lost 4 bases, leaving 4 bases of the junction unmatched. The CDR3 loop spans 14 amino acids. The DNA of the CDR3 is TGTGCCTGGAACCTGGGACAGGGCAATCAGCCCCAGCATTTT. This translates into CAWNLGQGNQPQHF.

The rearrangement uses TRBV19 and TRBJ2-1; 9 bases line up with TRBD2. In germline, CDR1 is LNHDA, CDR2 SQIVND (reference sequence). J lost 9 bases, V lost 3 bases, and 9 bases had no gene match. The CDR3 extends over 15 amino acids. The CDR3 is CASSIALAGFFEQFF. The CDR3 DNA reads as TGTGCCAGTAGTATTGCGCTAGCGGGATTTTTTGAGCAGTTCTTC.

This clone appeared a single time. This chain uses TRBV21-1 with TRBJ1-6; the table's D call TRBD1 went unverified against the DNA. TRBV21-1 is a pseudogene locus. This CDR3 has 13 residues. CDR3 amino acids: CASRLLQGSPLHF. The CDR3 DNA reads TGTGCCAGCAGACTATTACAGGGATCACCCCTCCACTTT.

The chain employs TRBV28 and TRBJ1-1; 9 bases are shared with TRBD1. CDR3 size: 15 residues. Germline V gene lookup returns CDR1 MDHEN and CDR2 SYDVKM. J lost 11 bases, V lost 0 bases, and 10 bases had no gene match. CDR3 in amino acids: CASSLWTGGAPGAFF. The CDR3 coding sequence is TGTGCCAGCAGTTTATGGACAGGGGGGGCCCCTGGGGCTTTCTTT.

The rearrangement uses TRBV5-1 and TRBJ1-1; 9 positions agree with TRBD1. Per the germline V gene, CDR1 is SGHRS and CDR2 is YFSETQ. The length of the CDR3 is 18 residues. The V gene end was trimmed by 2 bases and the J gene end by 3 bases; junction bases not matched to a gene: 14. CDR3 in amino acids: CASSFARTTGGKDTEAFF. Written as DNA, the CDR3 is TGCGCCAGCAGCTTCGCGAGAACTACAGGGGGCAAGGACACTGAAGCTTTCTTT.

This clone was detected a few times. J is TRBJ1-1 and V is TRBV6-2 or TRBV6-3; possible D gene TRBD1, 5 bases. The CDR3 runs 17 residues. Trimming removed 2 bases at V and 0 bases at J, with 16 bases between. Germline V lookup: CDR1 MNHEY, CDR2 SVGEGT. Here the CDR3 reads CASSYGGDSLLNTEAFF. CDR3 DNA sequence: TGTGCCAGCAGTTACGGGGGGGACTCCCTCTTGAACACTGAAGCTTTCTTT.

The V gene is TRBV3-1 (or the pseudogene TRBV3-2), the J gene TRBJ2-7; 12 nucleotides align to TRBD2. The CDR3 loop spans 16 amino acids. The V gene's germline CDR1 is LGHDT and CDR2 YNNKEL (reference sequence). Trimming cost V 1 base and J 5 bases; bases outside gene matches: 6. This chain's CDR3 is CASSQASGGASNEQYF. The DNA for the CDR3 is TGTGCCAGCAGCCAAGCTAGCGGGGGGGCATCGAACGAGCAGTACTTC.

The rearrangement joins TRBV6-2 or TRBV6-3 to TRBJ2-2, with 8 bases that match TRBD1. Germline-derived CDR1 and CDR2 are MNHEY and SVGEGT. With V trimmed by 4 bases and J by 5 bases, 12 bases remained unmatched. CDR3 length: 17 residues. DNA of the CDR3: TGTGCCAGCAGTTTCCCAGCGACAGGGGTAATTACCGGGGAGCTGTTTTTT. This translates into CASSFPATGVITGELFF.

There are a few counts of this clone. The chain links TRBV6-5 to TRBJ1-1; the match to TRBD1 covers 7 bases. Germline V gives CDR1 MNHEY, CDR2 SVGAGI. The CDR3 sequence is 14 residues long. V was pared by 6 bases and J by 1 base, with 5 bases of the junction left unmatched. The CDR3 here is CASSLRGTNTEAFF. In DNA, the CDR3 is TGTGCCAGCAGCCTCAGGGGGACGAACACTGAAGCTTTCTTT.

The chain links TRBV6-1 to TRBJ2-7; 9 bases agree with TRBD1. Germline-derived CDR1 and CDR2 are MNHNS and SASEGT. This CDR3 has 15 residues. J was trimmed by 2 bases and V by 2 bases; bases with no gene match: 4. The CDR3 is CASSERDRATYEQYF. Written as DNA, the CDR3 is TGTGCCAGCAGTGAAAGGGACAGGGCGACCTACGAGCAGTACTTC.

The rearrangement joins TRBV30 to TRBJ1-2; D is unresolved. The CDR3 extends over 10 amino acids. Trimming stripped 1 base from V and 7 bases from J, with 4 bases between. Germline V lookup: CDR1 GTSNPN, CDR2 SVGIG (reference sequence). The CDR3 here is CAWSGSGYTF. The CDR3 coding sequence is TGTGCCTGGAGTGGGAGTGGCTACACCTTC.

This sequence joins TRBV5-1 and TRBJ1-1; TRBD1 might be the D (5 bases). The CDR3 covers 14 residues. Germline V gene lookup returns CDR1 SGHRS and CDR2 YFSETQ. V was clipped by 0 bases and J by 10 bases, with 16 bases between them. This CDR3 reads CASSLAEATERAFF. In DNA, the CDR3 is TGCGCCAGCAGCTTGGCCGAGGCGACAGAGAGAGCTTTCTTT.

The chain joins TRBV7-2 to TRBJ1-6; D call uncertain. Trimming shortened V by 1 base and J by 10 bases, and 11 bases separated the two germline ends. The CDR3 extends over 14 amino acids. Germline CDR1 SGHTA, CDR2 FQGNSA. The CDR3 sequence: CASSLGGVGSPLHF. In nucleotides, the CDR3 is TGTGCCAGCAGCTTAGGGGGAGTAGGGTCACCCCTCCACTTT.

The chain links TRBV28 to TRBJ1-4, with D perhaps TRBD1 (5 bases). CDR3 length equals 12 residues. Deletions cut 8 bases from V and 8 bases from J, with 12 bases between. Germline CDR1 reads MDHEN; CDR2 reads SYDVKM. CDR3 residues: CASGRAAEKLFF. Here the CDR3 DNA reads TGTGCCAGCGGCAGGGCGGCGGAAAAACTGTTTTTT.

The chain links TRBV18 to TRBJ1-1; D unclear. Germline values: CDR1 KGHSH, CDR2 LQKENI. CDR3 length: 14 amino acids. V gave up 3 bases and J gave up 5 bases, with 13 bases separating them. CDR3 nucleotide sequence: TGTGCCAGCTCACCTAGCTCGAAGGTTACTGAAGCTTTCTTT. Its protein product is CASSPSSKVTEAFF.

V is TRBV5-1 and J is TRBJ2-3; D remains ambiguous. This CDR3 is 13 amino acids long. CDR1 and CDR2 from the germline V gene are SGHRS and YFSETQ. Deletions cut 0 bases from V and 5 bases from J, with 7 bases between. DNA of the CDR3: TGCGCCAGCAGCTTGGATAGTATAGATACGCAGTATTTT. Translated: CASSLDSIDTQYF.

The CDR3 coding sequence is TGTGCCAGCAGTTATCAACACGCCTACAATGAGCAGTTCTTC. It translates to CASSYQHAYNEQFF. J is TRBJ2-1 and V is TRBV6-2 or TRBV6-3; D is ambiguous. This CDR3 comprises 14 residues. V lost 3 bases and J 2 bases, leaving 8 bases between the germline ends. CDR1 is MNHEY, CDR2 SVGEGT, per germline.

The rearrangement joins TRBV7-2 to TRBJ2-4; TRBD2 agrees at 8 bases. Germline assignment: CDR1 SGHTA and CDR2 FQGNSA. Trimming took 1 base from V and 7 from J; bases not matched to a gene: 9. This CDR3 contains 16 residues. The CDR3 spells CASSLVAGGVQNIQYF. The CDR3 bases are TGTGCCAGCAGCTTAGTCGCGGGAGGAGTACAGAACATTCAGTACTTC.

This clone has just a few counts. The chain carries TRBV18 and TRBJ1-5; TRBD1 might be the D (5 bases). Germline V gene lookup returns CDR1 KGHSH and CDR2 LQKENI. CDR3 length: 14 residues. Trimming pared 3 bases from V and 7 bases from J, leaving 13 bases between. The CDR3 is CASSPGGRGQPQHF. The CDR3 DNA sequence: TGTGCCAGCTCACCCGGGGGTCGCGGACAGCCCCAGCATTTT.

A single count supports this clone. The J gene is TRBJ2-3, the V gene TRBV4-3, with 7 bases matching TRBD1. The CDR3 spans 18 residues. Germline trimming cut 0 bases from V and 2 bases from J; bases unmatched to any gene: 11. The germline V gene encodes CDR1 LGHNA and CDR2 YSLEER. DNA of the CDR3: TGCGCCAGCAGCCAAGAGTTGGCAGGGGGATCCTTCACAGATACGCAGTATTTT. Encoded protein: CASSQELAGGSFTDTQYF.

This clone showed up many times. This chain connects TRBV29-1 to TRBJ2-1; 7 bases agree with TRBD1. With 1 base clipped from V and 7 bases from J, the junction kept 7 bases outside the gene matches. Germline CDR1 and CDR2: SQVTM and ANQGSEA. The CDR3 extends over 14 amino acids. This CDR3 reads CSVEAEQGLNEQFF. Here the CDR3 DNA reads TGCAGCGTTGAAGCCGAACAGGGGTTGAATGAGCAGTTCTTC.

This chain joins TRBV4-3 and TRBJ2-2, with 10 bases identical to TRBD1. The ends lost 3 bases at V and 2 bases at J; junction bases unmatched: 6. This CDR3 is 17 amino acids long. CDR1 and CDR2 (germline): LGHNA, YSLEER. The CDR3, as DNA: TGCGCCAGCAGCCATCCCAGACAGGGGGCAAACACCGGGGAGCTGTTTTTT. It encodes CASSHPRQGANTGELFF.